These 6 T cell receptor beta chains were sequenced from one sample in a study of blood T cells in healthy people across ages. Combining a sample-barcoded 5' primer with a J-beta primer mix, a second PCR ran for roughly 6 to 12 cycles. TCRdb re-analysed the 5' RACE reads in MiXCR, keeping a single row per CDR3 protein. Here the sample spans around 990,000 distinct CDR3 sequences, around two fifths being singletons. The material sequenced was blood. These receptors all come from a man aged 18 to 30 in good health.

This clonotype showed up just a few times. The V gene is TRBV20-1, the J gene TRBJ2-3; D not certain. Germline values: CDR1 DFQATT, CDR2 SNEGSKA (reference sequence). This CDR3 is built from 14 residues. V was pared by 5 bases and J by 2 bases, with 14 bases between. Here the CDR3 DNA reads TGCAGTGCTGCCGACGGATCGATCACAGATACGCAGTATTTT. Translated: CSAADGSITDTQYF.

V usage is TRBV28 and J usage is TRBJ2-3; perhaps D is TRBD1 or TRBD2 (5 bases each). In germline, CDR1 is MDHEN, CDR2 SYDVKM. The CDR3 runs to 12 residues. V was shortened by 6 bases and J by 7 bases, with 11 bases between the two germline ends. The CDR3 loop reads CASSWDANTQYF. CDR3 coding DNA: TGTGCCAGCAGCTGGGACGCTAATACGCAGTATTTT. The full variable domain, its missing parts supplied by reference TRBV28 and TRBJ2-3, is DVKVTQSSRYLVKRTGEKVFLECVQDMDHENMFWYRQDPGLGLRLIYFSYDVKMKEKGDIPEGYSVSREKKERFSLILESASTNQTSMYLCASSWDANTQYFGPGTRLTVL.

The chain employs TRBV29-1 and TRBJ2-6; 8 nucleotides line up with TRBD1. V dropped 1 base and J dropped 2; count of bases not matched to a gene: 4. Germline-derived CDR1 and CDR2 are SQVTM and ANQGSEA. This CDR3 region has 16 residues. CDR3 protein: CSVEGQGKAGANVLTF. CDR3 DNA sequence: TGCAGCGTTGAAGGACAGGGGAAGGCTGGGGCCAACGTCCTGACTTTC.

J is TRBJ2-2 and V is TRBV5-1; D ambiguous. The CDR3 length is 15 residues. Germline V CDR1 and CDR2: SGHRS, YFSETQ. V was shortened by 3 bases and J by 1 base, with 10 bases between the two germline ends. Here the CDR3 DNA reads TGCGCCAGCAGCTCCACACCCCAGAACACCGGGGAGCTGTTTTTT. As protein: CASSSTPQNTGELFF.

The V call is TRBV7-2, the J call TRBJ2-6; D is perhaps TRBD1 (5 bases). V gave up 8 bases and J gave up 0 bases, with 17 bases separating them. The CDR3 sequence is 17 residues long. Germline CDR1 reads SGHTA; CDR2 reads FQGNSA. CDR3 bases: TGTGCCAGCGGCAATAGACAGTTCGCCTCTGGGGCCAACGTCCTGACTTTC. Translation gives CASGNRQFASGANVLTF.

Only a few counts were recorded for this clonotype. The V call is TRBV20-1, the J call TRBJ2-2; 8 bases map to TRBD2. CDR3 length: 14 residues. Germline V lookup: CDR1 DFQATT, CDR2 SNEGSKA (reference sequence). Unmatched junction bases numbered 4, after V lost 7 bases and J lost 0 bases. The CDR3 DNA follows: TGCAGTGTCGGGGGGGCCGCGAACACCGGGGAGCTGTTTTTT. It yields the protein CSVGGAANTGELFF.